This entry is about one TCR beta chain. Its matching antigen is unknown. This sample stems from a study of T cells in localized non-small cell lung cancer. Study-wide points: Higher blood T cell density tracked longer overall survival. Of the top 100 tumor clones, median roughly 55 were in adjacent lung, around 28 among its top 100. Sequencing covered just one tumor region, so heterogeneity cannot be ruled out. Uninvolved neighboring lung showed the greatest T cell clonality, exceeding tumor.

V was trimmed by 3 bases and J by 4 bases, leaving 15 bases between them. Germline-derived CDR1 and CDR2 are GTSNPN and SVGIG (reference sequence). CDR3 length equals 14 residues. Some clones are missing from TCRdb's copy, which holds only in-frame ones; the method was immunoSEQ multiplex PCR. In the table there are 30,000 to 35,000 clones, 85% to 90% of which are singletons. The rearrangement joins TRBV30 to TRBJ1-2; a possible D gene is TRBD1 (6 bases). Here the sequenced sample was peripheral blood, taken before any cancer treatment. The sequence derives from a female donor aged 60 or older with stage I lung adenocarcinoma. The CDR3 DNA reads TGTGCCTGGAGCCCGGGGGCGCTCGTCTATGGCTACACCTTC. This sequence encodes CAWSPGALVYGYTF.